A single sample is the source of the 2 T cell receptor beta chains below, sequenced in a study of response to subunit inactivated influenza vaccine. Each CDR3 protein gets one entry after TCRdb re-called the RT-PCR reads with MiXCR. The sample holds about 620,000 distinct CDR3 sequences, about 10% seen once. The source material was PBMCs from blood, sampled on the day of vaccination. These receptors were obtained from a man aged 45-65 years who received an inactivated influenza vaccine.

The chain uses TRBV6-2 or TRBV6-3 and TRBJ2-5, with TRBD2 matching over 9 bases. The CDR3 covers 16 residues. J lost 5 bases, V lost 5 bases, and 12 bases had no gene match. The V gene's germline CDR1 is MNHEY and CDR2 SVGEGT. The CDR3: CASSQPPGLAGETQYF. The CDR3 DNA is TGTGCCAGCAGTCAACCTCCGGGACTAGCAGGCGAGACCCAGTACTTC.

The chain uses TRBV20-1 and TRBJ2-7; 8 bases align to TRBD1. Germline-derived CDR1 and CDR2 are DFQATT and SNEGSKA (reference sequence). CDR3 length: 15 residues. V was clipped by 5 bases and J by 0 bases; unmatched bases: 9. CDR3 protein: CSAYLPGQDSYEQYF. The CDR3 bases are TGCAGTGCTTATTTACCGGGACAGGACTCCTACGAGCAGTACTTC.